The source of this T cell receptor (beta chain) is a study of shared clonotypes between healthy human individuals (TCRdb year 2020). About the study as a whole: The cohort comprised a couple of women and a few men aged 18 to 49 years. For each donor, CD4 naive and CD4 memory were each run on three plates, CD8 naive on two plates, and CD8 memory on one plate. To estimate repertoire size and how much clonotype sharing occurs between individuals, the study deeply sequenced the blood TCR repertoires of several healthy adults. Libraries were prepared and TCR repertoires were sequenced by different laboratories using diverse techniques, in order to increase sequencing depth and limit assay-specific biases. Between about 0.8 and 8.9 billion PBMCs per donor were obtained by leukapheresis. General conclusions and limits of the study: Pairwise subsampling led to the expectation that sequencing depth would affect the degree of clonotype sharing among donors. Incomplete sequencing was indicated by rarefaction of sorted-subset datasets, despite the large sequencing depth. Larger estimated clonotype richness was generally found for naive subsets than for memory subsets. Compared with non-shared clonotypes, the clonotypes found in all four sorted-subset donors had higher generation probabilities. Approximately 5% of naive CD4, more than 3% of naive CD8, approximately 2% of memory CD4, and 0.4% of memory CD8 clonotypes were shared across several donors. Sampling was restricted to blood, and TCR repertoires in tissues likely differ from the TCR repertoires found in blood. Because the study included only a small number of donors, the genetic and exposure-history diversity represented was limited.

Regarding this clone: Its recognized antigen is unknown. The input lacks base qualities; no much larger clone sits a single base away.

The donors were healthy, HIV-negative adults who had no recently reported acute infections or vaccinations. All donors were Caucasian adults living in Nashville, Tennessee, USA. Magnetic negative selection was used to enrich CD4+ T cells, after which naive cells were positively selected on CD45RA and the negative fraction became the memory subset. Blood was obtained by leukapheresis, after which PBMCs were separated by Ficoll-Histopaque density gradient centrifugation and cryopreserved in liquid nitrogen vapor phase. Purity and quantity of every magnetically sorted T cell population were checked by analytical flow cytometry. Each sorted fraction had its genomic DNA isolated and then quantified by UV absorbance on a Nanodrop 2000c. TCR CDR3 regions were amplified from genomic DNA by multiplex PCR using the deep immunoSEQ assay. For each cell subset, the extracted genomic DNA was distributed evenly across all wells of several immunoSEQ 96-well plates, and each plate served as one replicate. Each replicate PCR for sorted subsets received about 0.2 ug genomic DNA, equal to some 32,000 T cell genomes. Purified libraries were measured with a Qubit 3.0 fluorometer, size-checked on a Bioanalyzer 2100, and measured again with the KAPA Library Quantification kit. Every immunoSEQ 96-well plate was sequenced on a dedicated single-read 150-cycle Illumina NextSeq 550 flow cell. The source study handled its data this way. Because the immunoSEQ output included only junctional sequences and no quality scores, the filtering could not be the same as the filtering used for full-length reads. Sequences were annotated with PyIR, a Python wrapper for IgBLAST v1.9, using IMGT germline references to assign V/J genes and CDR3. Reads were removed for weak V/J assignments (E-value above 1e-6), missing CDR3, stop codons, out-of-frame junctions, or ambiguous translated residues. A V3J clonotype was defined by an identical inferred V gene, J gene, and CDR3 amino acid sequence. The percentage overlap between two repertoires was calculated by dividing the number of shared unique clonotypes by the size of the smaller repertoire. Richness of each repertoire was evaluated using RTK rarefaction, the Chao1 estimator, and Recon v2.1 estimates of unobserved clonotypes. Generation probabilities were computed with OLGA for all TCRbeta clonotypes obtained by the gDNA method from several donors. TCRdb re-hosts the immuneACCESS table, in-frame sequences only. Its copies lack some clones; in the studies checked, an unresolved V gene accounts for under half of them, and the cause for the rest is not known. V and J calls plus clone size are reproduced from that table; the DNA served to infer D and trimming. The sample table records under 2.5 million clones; around 93% of these occur just once. In total, the top ten clones hold around 0.38% of the sample.

The germline V gene supplies CDR1 SGHDT and CDR2 YYEEEE. Its CDR3 holds 14 amino acids, cysteine through phenylalanine. Of all the DNA, just the CDR3 is kept, 42 bases in frame from base 1. V is shortened by 4 bases, J by 2 bases, and the region joining them spans 10 bases. The sequenced material came from naive CD4+ T cells from PBMCs. In light of the paper, this sample's cell subset or site label describes: CD45RA+ positively selected. This chain joins TRBV5-6 to TRBJ1-3; the best D guess is TRBD1, with 6 bases matching. The receptor's source is a man younger than 35 in good health. Some clones in this sample may be carry-over from other donors' samples. The nucleotide sequence is TGTGCCAGCAGCCCATGGGGGCCTGGAAACACCATATATTTT. It translates as CASSPWGPGNTIYF.